This T cell receptor beta chain was observed in a study of beta chain features in type 1 diabetes. Study-level information: What patients shared with healthy donors was a similar profile of age, gender and cell yields. General study findings and limits: All four CD4+ subsets from Type 1 diabetes patients carried moderately but significantly shorter TCRB CDR3s. The study found fewer insertions and more deletions at VDJ junctions in type 1 diabetes patients.

Post-sort purity exceeded 98% for all sorted populations. Concerning this clone itself: Its target is not known.

Reverse transcribing all isolated RNA meant expressed TCRB transcripts were sequenced. About 3.4 million reads on average were seen across naive, central memory and regulatory T cell samples. The protocol was immunoSEQ multiplex PCR, while the TCRdb copy is restricted to in-frame clones and leaves out a portion. The repertoire consists of approximately 250,000 clones, with 16% occurring once and the leading ten covering more than 0.075%. The V end lost 3 bases, the J end lost 3 bases, and 9 bases lay between the germline ends. The CDR3 sequence is 13 residues long. Per germline, CDR1 SNHLY and CDR2 FYNNEI.

This clonotype was obtained from a man younger than 45 with type 1 diabetes. Specimen: naive CD4+ T cells from blood. The rearrangement uses TRBV2 and TRBJ2-7; TRBD1 or TRBD2 may be the D gene (5 bases each). The CDR3 coding sequence is TGTGCCAGCAGTGAGGGGACCATCTACGAGCAGTACTTC. Translation: CASSEGTIYEQYF.